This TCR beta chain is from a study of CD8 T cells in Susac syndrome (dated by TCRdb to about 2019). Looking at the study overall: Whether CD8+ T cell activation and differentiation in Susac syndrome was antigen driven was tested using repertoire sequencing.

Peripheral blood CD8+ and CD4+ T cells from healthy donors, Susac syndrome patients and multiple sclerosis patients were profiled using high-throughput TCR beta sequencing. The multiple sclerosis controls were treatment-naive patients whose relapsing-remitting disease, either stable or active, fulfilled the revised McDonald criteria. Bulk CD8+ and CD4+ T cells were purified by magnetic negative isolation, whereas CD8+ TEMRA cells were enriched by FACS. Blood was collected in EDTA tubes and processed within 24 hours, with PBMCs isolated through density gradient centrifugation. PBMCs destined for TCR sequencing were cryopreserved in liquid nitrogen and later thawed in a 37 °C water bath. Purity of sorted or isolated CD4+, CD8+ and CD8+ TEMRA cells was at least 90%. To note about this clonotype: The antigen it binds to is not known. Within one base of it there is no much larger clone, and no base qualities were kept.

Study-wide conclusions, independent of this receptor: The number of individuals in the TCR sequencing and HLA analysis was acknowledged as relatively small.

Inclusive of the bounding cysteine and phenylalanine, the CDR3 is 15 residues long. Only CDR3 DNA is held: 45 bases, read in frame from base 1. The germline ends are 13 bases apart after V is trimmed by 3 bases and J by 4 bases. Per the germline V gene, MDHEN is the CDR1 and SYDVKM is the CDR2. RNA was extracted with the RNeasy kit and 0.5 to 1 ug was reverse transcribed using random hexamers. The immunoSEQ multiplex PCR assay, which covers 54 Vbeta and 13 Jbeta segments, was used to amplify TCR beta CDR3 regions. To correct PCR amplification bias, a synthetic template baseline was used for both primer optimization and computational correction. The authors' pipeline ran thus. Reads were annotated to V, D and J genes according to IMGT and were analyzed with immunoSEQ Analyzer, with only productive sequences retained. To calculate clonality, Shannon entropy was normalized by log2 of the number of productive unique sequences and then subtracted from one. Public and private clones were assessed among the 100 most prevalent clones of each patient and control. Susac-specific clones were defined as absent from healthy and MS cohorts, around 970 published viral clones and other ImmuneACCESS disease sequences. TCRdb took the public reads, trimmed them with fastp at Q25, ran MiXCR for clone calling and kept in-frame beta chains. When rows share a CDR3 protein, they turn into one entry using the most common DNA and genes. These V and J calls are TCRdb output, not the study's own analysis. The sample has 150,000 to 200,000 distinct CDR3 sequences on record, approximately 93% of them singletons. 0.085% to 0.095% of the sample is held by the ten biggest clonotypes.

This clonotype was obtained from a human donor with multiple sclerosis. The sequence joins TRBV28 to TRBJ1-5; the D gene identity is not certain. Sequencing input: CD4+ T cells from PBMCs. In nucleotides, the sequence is TGTGCCAGCAGTTTTGGATCGAGTTGGAATCAGCCCCAGCATTTT. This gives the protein CASSFGSSWNQPQHF. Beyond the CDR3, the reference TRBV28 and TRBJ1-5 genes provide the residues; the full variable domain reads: DVKVTQSSRYLVKRTGEKVFLECVQDMDHENMFWYRQDPGLGLRLIYFSYDVKMKEKGDIPEGYSVSREKKERFSLILESASTNQTSMYLCASSFGSSWNQPQHFGDGTRLSIL.